The 6 T cell receptor beta chains below were found in one sample sequenced in a study of immune evolution from preneoplasia to lung adenocarcinoma. Repertoires were generated with immunoSEQ multiplex PCR, while TCRdb's copy carries only in-frame clones and drops some. Of 1,600 or so clones listed, roughly a fifth were seen once; the top ten hold roughly a tenth. Sequencing used FFPE invasive lung adenocarcinoma tissue. These TCRs come from a person aged 50 to 70 with lung adenocarcinoma.

The chain couples TRBV2 to TRBJ2-1, with a weak D call TRBD1 (9 bases). Germline V gene data show CDR1 as SNHLY and CDR2 as FYNNEI. V shed 6 bases and J shed 4 bases, with 19 bases lying between them. CDR3 size: 16 residues. The CDR3 loop reads CASSGTGGGGYNEQFF. In DNA form, the CDR3 reads TGTGCCAGCAGCGGAACAGGGGGCGGGGGGTACAATGAGCAGTTCTTC.

This clone occurred a few times. V is TRBV15 and J is TRBJ2-5; the D gene is possibly TRBD1 (7 bases). Per the germline V gene, CDR1 is LNHNV and CDR2 is YYDKDF (reference sequence). The CDR3 sequence is 14 residues long. The ends were cut back, 0 bases at V and 4 bases at J, with 9 bases in the middle. In nucleotides, the CDR3 is TGTGCCACCAGCAGAGATCAGGGGGGAGAGACCCAGTACTTC. Residues: CATSRDQGGETQYF.

A few counts support this clone. The J gene is TRBJ1-3, the V gene TRBV30, with D unresolved. Germline CDR1 and CDR2: GTSNPN and SVGIG (reference sequence). Between the trimmed V and J ends, which lost 0 bases and 0 bases, there was a span of 15 bases. This CDR3 is built from 17 residues. In nucleotides, the CDR3 is TGTGCCTGGAGTGTACGTGGGTTCGGGTACTCTGGAAACACCATATATTTT. Its translation is CAWSVRGFGYSGNTIYF.

This clone was found a few times. Here the CDR3 reads CASSSGMDGTDTQYF. CDR3 sequence (DNA): TGTGCCAGCAGTTCCGGGATGGATGGCACAGATACGCAGTATTTT. This rearrangement joins TRBV28 to TRBJ2-3, with a weak D call TRBD2 (5 bases). This CDR3 region has 15 residues. Trimming shortened V by 4 bases and J by 1 base, and 12 bases separated the two germline ends. Looked up from germline, CDR1 is MDHEN and CDR2 is SYDVKM.

The chain joins TRBV29-1 to TRBJ2-1; TRBD2 matches at 12 bases. There are 16 residues in the CDR3. Trimming took 2 bases from V and 1 from J; bases not matched to a gene: 3. Germline loops: CDR1 SQVTM, CDR2 ANQGSEA. For the CDR3, the DNA is TGCAGCGTTGAAACTAGCGGGAGGCAATCCTACAATGAGCAGTTCTTC. Amino acid sequence: CSVETSGRQSYNEQFF.

This clone was counted only a few times. This rearrangement joins TRBV18 to TRBJ2-7; TRBD1 agrees at 7 bases. Looked up from germline, CDR1 is KGHSH and CDR2 is LQKENI. The CDR3 extends over 13 amino acids. The V segment lost 4 bases and the J segment 2 bases; nucleotides outside the gene matches: 2. In nucleotides, the CDR3 is TGTGCCAGCTCACGGGACAGTCCCTACGAGCAGTACTTC. Translating gives CASSRDSPYEQYF.